What follows is one TCR beta chain and its context. In the original processing: Amplification of reference gene primers was used by the study to estimate nucleated cell counts. Sequencing was performed with immunoSEQ multiplex PCR; in TCRdb, only in-frame clones are kept and a portion is missing. V and J calls and clone size are given by that table; D and trimming were obtained from the DNA. The sample shows approximately 65,000 clones, around 84% of them seen only once. This CDR3 is 15 amino acids long. Germline values: CDR1 LNHDA, CDR2 SQIVND (reference sequence). Unmatched junction bases numbered 5, after V lost 3 bases and J lost 0 bases. The sample originates from a study of blood T cell repertoires in COVID-19. Overall study: Sources were T cells, B-cell-depleted T cells, or PBMCs; the material itself was cDNA or gDNA.

The TCR comes from a man in his forties or fifties with acute or convalescent COVID-19. The rearrangement joins TRBV19 to TRBJ2-7; 7 nucleotides align to TRBD1. The sequenced sample consisted of peripheral blood. The CDR3: CASSISGQHSYEQYF. CDR3 coding DNA: TGTGCCAGTAGTATTTCGGGACAGCACTCCTACGAGCAGTACTTC.